This T cell receptor beta chain was identified in a study of blood T cell repertoires in COVID-19. This clone was seen only once. CDR1 and CDR2 from the germline V gene are MNHEY and SVGAGI. Trimming stripped 5 bases from V and 1 base from J, with 14 bases between. The CDR3 has 15 amino acids. Sequenced by immunoSEQ multiplex PCR; TCRdb stores in-frame clones only, minus some. Seen here are 150,000 to 200,000 clones, about 85% observed once, and the top ten hold around a sixth. The sample comprised peripheral blood. The TCR originated in a person between 70 and 80 years old with COVID-19, enrolled during active disease. The V and J genes are TRBV6-5 and TRBJ1-1, with D possibly TRBD1 on 5 matching bases. As DNA, the CDR3 is TGTGCCAGCAGTCTAGCAGGAGGGACGAACACTGAAGCTTTCTTT. Protein: CASSLAGGTNTEAFF.